The 21 T cell receptor beta chains given below trace back to one sample, sequenced in a study of cytomegalovirus exposure and HLA in healthy donors. In the PCR, 60 Vbeta and 13 Jbeta primers were used. Produced via immunoSEQ multiplex PCR; TCRdb's table is partial and in-frame only. The table has 170,000 or so clones, roughly 80% seen once. Sequenced material: PBMCs. These receptors came from a male donor in good health and CMV-seropositive.

This chain uses TRBV5-1 with TRBJ2-7, with D possibly being TRBD1 (5 bases). The germline gives CDR1 SGHRS, CDR2 YFSETQ. Trimming shortened V by 5 bases and J by 2 bases, and 11 bases separated the two germline ends. The CDR3 has 13 residues. Written as DNA, the CDR3 is TGCGCCAGCAGATTAGGCAGGGCCTACGAGCAGTACTTC. Encoded protein: CASRLGRAYEQYF.

This clone was counted a single time. The rearrangement links TRBV2 to TRBJ2-1; 7 nucleotides line up with TRBD2. J gave up 8 bases and V 0 bases, and 10 bases lay outside the gene matches. CDR3 length equals 16 residues. Germline assignment: CDR1 SNHLY and CDR2 FYNNEI. Here the CDR3 reads CASSEAGGGPLDEQFF. The CDR3 nucleotides are TGTGCCAGCAGTGAAGCGGGGGGAGGGCCCTTGGATGAGCAGTTCTTC.

As DNA, the CDR3 is TGTGCCAGCACCACATTCGGGGACAGGGGCTCTTGGGAGCAGTTCTTC. It translates to CASTTFGDRGSWEQFF. The chain has TRBV12-1 and TRBJ2-1; TRBD1, as called in the table, went unchecked against the DNA. TRBV12-1 constitutes a pseudogene. The CDR3 has 16 residues.

J is TRBJ2-3 and V is TRBV5-1, with TRBD1 matching over 10 bases. Germline CDR1 and CDR2: SGHRS and YFSETQ. The CDR3 consists of 14 residues. The V gene end was trimmed by 9 bases and the J gene end by 2 bases; junction bases not matched to a gene: 6. The CDR3 DNA is TGCGCCACTTCGGGACAGGGGAACACAGATACGCAGTATTTT. This sequence encodes CATSGQGNTDTQYF.

The CDR3 DNA reads TGTGCCAGCAGCCAGAGGGAAGCGAGCTCTGGAAACACCATATATTTT. As protein: CASSQREASSGNTIYF. The chain combines TRBV7-2 with TRBJ1-3; D remains ambiguous. Germline V CDR1 and CDR2: SGHTA, FQGNSA. Between the trimmed V and J ends, which lost 5 bases and 0 bases, there was a span of 14 bases. The CDR3 length is 16 residues.

The chain uses TRBV29-1 and TRBJ2-3, with 8 nucleotides matching TRBD2. Trimming took 7 bases from V and 8 from J; bases not matched to a gene: 11. There are 13 residues in the CDR3. The germline CDR1 and CDR2 sequences are SQVTM and ANQGSEA. Written as DNA, the CDR3 is TGCAGCGCCGGGACTAGAGGGACCGGTACGCAGTATTTT. Residues: CSAGTRGTGTQYF.

A remark on this clone: The junction does not match germline at one end; this may be a read error. The V gene is TRBV27, the J gene TRBJ1-3, with D perhaps TRBD1 (5 bases). Germline loops: CDR1 MNHEY, CDR2 SMNVEV (reference sequence). The CDR3 length is 15 residues. This chain's CDR3 is CASSLSGGSGNTIYF. CDR3 coding DNA: TGTGCCAGCAGTCTATCCGGGGGCTCTGGAAACACCATATATTTT.

V is TRBV4-3 and J is TRBJ2-7; D is unclear. The CDR3 runs 14 residues. Per germline, CDR1 LGHNA and CDR2 YSLEER. V shed 0 bases and J shed 6 bases, with 12 bases lying between them. CDR3 DNA: TGCGCCAGCAGCCAAGAGGCCCTCAAATCCGAGCAGTACTTC. This codes for CASSQEALKSEQYF.

This chain uses TRBV7-2 with TRBJ2-1, with 8 bases lining up with TRBD2. Germline lookup yields CDR1 SGHTA and CDR2 FQGNSA. The CDR3 is made up of 18 amino acids. After removal of 6 bases from V and 2 bases from J, the junction contained 15 bases not matched to a gene. This CDR3 is CASRFMAGGGDAYNEQFF. The CDR3 DNA reads TGTGCCAGCAGATTCATGGCGGGAGGAGGTGATGCCTACAATGAGCAGTTCTTC.

The rearrangement uses TRBV11-2 and TRBJ2-2; a possible D gene is TRBD1 (5 bases). CDR3 length equals 15 residues. Trimming pared 5 bases from V and 6 bases from J, leaving 16 bases between. CDR1 and CDR2 (germline): SGHAT, FQNNGV. The CDR3 here is CASSPGLKSSGELFF. CDR3 DNA: TGTGCCAGCAGCCCAGGGCTCAAGTCGTCCGGGGAGCTGTTTTTT.

This clone was seen just once. The rearrangement joins TRBV6-5 to TRBJ1-1; TRBD1 might be the D (5 bases). V was cut by 2 bases and J by 5 bases, with 18 bases left in between. The CDR3 spans 16 residues. Looked up from germline, CDR1 is MNHEY and CDR2 is SVGAGI. The CDR3 loop is CASSYGPTAGDTEAFF. DNA for the CDR3: TGTGCCAGCAGTTACGGACCCACGGCGGGGGATACTGAAGCTTTCTTT.

The rearrangement links TRBV15 to TRBJ2-1; D possibly corresponds to TRBD2 (7 bases). The CDR3 contains 17 residues. Germline CDR1 reads LNHNV; CDR2 reads YYDKDF (reference sequence). V dropped 0 bases and J dropped 0 bases, with 12 bases sitting between them. This CDR3 reads CATSRDRGGASYNEQFF. Here the CDR3 DNA reads TGTGCCACCAGCAGAGATCGTGGGGGGGCCTCCTACAATGAGCAGTTCTTC.

The J gene is TRBJ2-7, the V gene TRBV5-1; possible D gene TRBD2, 6 bases. Germline V gene lookup returns CDR1 SGHRS and CDR2 YFSETQ. The CDR3 runs 16 residues. The V end was cut by 4 bases, the J end by 3 bases, with 20 bases between. The CDR3: CASSPGLVAAHYEQYF. In DNA form, the CDR3 reads TGCGCCAGCAGCCCTGGCCTAGTAGCGGCTCACTACGAGCAGTACTTC.

CDR3 bases: TGTGCCAGCAGCATCTTGGGCCTAGCGGGAGCCGAGCAGTACTTC. Translation gives CASSILGLAGAEQYF. The V gene is TRBV7-8, the J gene TRBJ2-7; 10 nucleotides match TRBD2. This CDR3 region has 15 residues. With 5 bases clipped from V and 6 bases from J, the junction kept 10 bases outside the gene matches. The V gene's germline CDR1 is SGHVS and CDR2 FQNEAQ.

The V call is TRBV19, the J call TRBJ1-1; no firm D call. V gave up 3 bases and J gave up 1 base, with 9 bases separating them. Germline V gene sequence: CDR1 LNHDA, CDR2 SQIVND (reference sequence). The length of the CDR3 is 14 residues. The CDR3 protein is CASSITEKNTEAFF. The DNA of the CDR3 is TGTGCCAGTAGTATTACAGAAAAGAACACTGAAGCTTTCTTT.

The chain couples TRBV28 to TRBJ2-7; a possible D gene is TRBD1 (6 bases). Between the trimmed V and J ends, which lost 7 bases and 3 bases, there was a span of 16 bases. CDR1 is MDHEN, CDR2 SYDVKM, per germline. The CDR3 loop spans 14 amino acids. CDR3 DNA sequence: TGTGCCAGCATAGGGGCCAGGGGTGGCTACGAGCAGTACTTC. It encodes CASIGARGGYEQYF. The complete variable domain, with remaining parts taken from reference TRBV28 and TRBJ2-7, reads DVKVTQSSRYLVKRTGEKVFLECVQDMDHENMFWYRQDPGLGLRLIYFSYDVKMKEKGDIPEGYSVSREKKERFSLILESASTNQTSMYLCASIGARGGYEQYFGPGTRLTVT.

The chain recombines TRBV30 with TRBJ2-7, with D perhaps matching TRBD1 (6 bases). CDR1 and CDR2 (germline): GTSNPN, SVGIG (reference sequence). V gave up 3 bases and J gave up 2 bases, with 14 bases separating them. There are 14 residues in the CDR3. Here the CDR3 DNA reads TGTGCCTGGAGCGCCGGGACAATGACCTACGAGCAGTACTTC. Protein product: CAWSAGTMTYEQYF.

CDR3 DNA sequence: TGTGCCAGCAGCTTATTTGAGTCGGCTTTCTTT. Amino acids: CASSLFESAFF. The chain links TRBV11-2 to TRBJ1-1; D is unresolved. The CDR3 is made up of 11 amino acids. Trimming pared 2 bases from V and 11 bases from J, leaving 9 bases between. Per germline, CDR1 SGHAT and CDR2 FQNNGV.

This clone came up a few times. This rearrangement joins TRBV7-2 to TRBJ2-7, with D maybe TRBD2 (5 bases). Between the trimmed V and J ends, which lost 5 bases and 0 bases, there was a span of 14 bases. From germline, CDR1 is SGHTA and CDR2 FQGNSA. This CDR3 is built from 15 residues. CDR3 sequence reads: CASSQAVSSSYEQYF. As DNA, the CDR3 is TGTGCCAGCAGCCAAGCGGTTTCGAGCTCCTACGAGCAGTACTTC.

The chain recombines TRBV28 with TRBJ1-2; 8 bases fit TRBD1. V lost 2 bases, J lost 8 bases, and 4 bases stayed unmatched. Looked up from germline, CDR1 is MDHEN and CDR2 is SYDVKM. The length of the CDR3 is 13 residues. This CDR3 reads CASSLQGALGYTF. In nucleotides, the CDR3 is TGTGCCAGCAGTTTACAGGGGGCACTGGGCTACACCTTC.

The table lists this clone with a count of one. The chain carries TRBV7-9 and TRBJ2-5; a weak D match, TRBD2 (7 bases). CDR3 size: 15 residues. V dropped 5 bases and J dropped 1 base, with 14 bases sitting between them. Germline V lookup: CDR1 SEHNR, CDR2 FQNEAQ (reference sequence). The CDR3: CASSPVAGAQETQYF. The CDR3, as DNA: TGTGCCAGCAGCCCTGTCGCGGGGGCCCAAGAGACCCAGTACTTC.